The 5 T cell receptor beta chains given below trace back to one sample, sequenced in a study of tumor-infiltrating lymphocytes in primary liver carcinoma. Total RNA amounting to approximately 460 ng was the source from which TCR beta cDNA was made with a constant-region primer. Modified slightly, ARM-PCR produced TCR beta libraries over three nested multiplex PCR rounds. Forward primers for TRBV1-TRBV30 and a C-beta reverse primer served the first two PCR rounds, at about 9 cycles each. One entry per CDR3 protein, called by TCRdb with MiXCR from the multiplex PCR reads. The repertoire holds about 96,000 distinct CDR3 sequences, with 68% as singletons. Scientists recovered RNA and DNA together from around 20-30 mg of unsorted bulk tissue. Material for sequencing was tumor-adjacent normal liver tissue. Receptors were obtained from a man aged 40-50 years with primary liver carcinoma and hepatitis B virus infection.

To note about this clonotype: A much larger clone is a single base away; this may be a read error. The chain combines TRBV29-1 with TRBJ2-7, with D unresolved. V was cut by 3 bases and J by 2 bases, with 5 bases left in between. CDR3 size: 11 residues. In germline, CDR1 is SQVTM, CDR2 ANQGSEA. The CDR3 is CSVDVAYEQYF. CDR3 sequence (DNA): TGCAGCGTTGATGTTGCCTACGAGCAGTACTTC.

Concerning this clonotype itself: One end of the junction does not line up with germline, which may come from a read error. The chain links TRBV11-1 to TRBJ2-7; 7 bases line up with TRBD1. Germline V gene lookup returns CDR1 SGHAT and CDR2 FQDESV (reference sequence). This CDR3 comprises 14 residues. The DNA for the CDR3 is TGTACCAGCAGCTCTGGGACAGTTGGCTACGAGCAGTACTTC. It encodes CTSSSGTVGYEQYF. The whole variable domain, filled in from reference TRBV11-1 and TRBJ2-7, reads EAEVAQSPRYKITEKSQAVAFWCDPISGHATLYWYRQILGQGPELLVQFQDESVVDDSQLPKDRFSAERLKGVDSTLKIQPAELGDSAMYLCTSSSGTVGYEQYFGPGTRLTVT.

Comment on this clonotype: One end of the junction does not line up with germline, which may come from a read error. This chain links TRBV7-8 with TRBJ2-3; the D is unclear. CDR3 length equals 17 residues. CDR1 and CDR2 (germline): SGHVS, FQNEAQ. Here the CDR3 reads CTSSLDASGVSTDTQYF. In DNA form, the CDR3 reads TGTACCAGCAGCTTAGACGCAAGTGGAGTTAGCACAGATACGCAGTATTTT.

Note on this clonotype: A much bigger clone sits one base away, suggesting this may be a read error. J is TRBJ2-7 and V is TRBV6-1; 7 nucleotides line up with TRBD1. The CDR3 is 17 residues long. The germline V gene encodes CDR1 MNHNS and CDR2 SASEGT. V lost 1 base to trimming and J lost 6 bases; unmatched junction nucleotides: 15. CDR3 bases: TGTGCCAGCAGTGAAGTTGACAGGGCGACCCCTACGGTCGAGCAGTACTTC. It specifies CASSEVDRATPTVEQYF.

The chain is built from TRBV12-3 or TRBV12-4 and TRBJ2-5, with D possibly being TRBD2 (7 bases). This CDR3 comprises 14 residues. V was cut by 6 bases and J by 7 bases, with 18 bases left in between. The CDR3, as DNA: TGTGCCAGCAGGGGAGGGGGAAGATTAGGGACCCAGTACTTC. It yields the protein CASRGGGRLGTQYF.